This TCR beta chain was found in a study of molecular identifiers for immune sequencing clone quantification. Overall study results and limits: Barcode sharing among identical TCR molecules could make large clones appear smaller.

TCRdb reanalysed the PCR reads using MiXCR and keeps one entry per CDR3 protein. The sample lists 70,000 to 95,000 distinct CDR3 sequences; roughly 19% were seen once. In its sample, this clonotype was seen many times. Its antigen is not identified. The V gene lost 3 bases and the J gene lost 4 bases, with 24 bases spanning the gap. The CDR3 runs to 18 residues. The germline V gene has CDR1 MDHEN and CDR2 SYDVKM. The sorting of naive CD8 T cells used the CD8+CD4-CCR7+CD45RA+ phenotype. The material sequenced was naive CD8+ T cells from blood, with Jurkat cell RNA spiked in. Subset defined: FACS-sorted CD8+CD4-CCR7+CD45RA+ naive T cells. This chain joins TRBV28 and TRBJ1-1, with unresolved D. The TCR originated in a human donor in good health. Some libraries in this study had Jurkat cell RNA spiked in. This CDR3 is CASSFGPAIVEAGTEAFF. Here the CDR3 DNA reads TGTGCCAGCAGTTTCGGTCCGGCCATTGTGGAGGCGGGCACTGAAGCTTTCTTT.